Below are 5 T cell receptor beta chains sequenced from a single sample in a study of T cell changes during pregnancy in multiple sclerosis. Profiling relied on immunoSEQ multiplex PCR, and the TCRdb table lists in-frame clones only, not all of them. Here the sample spans around 80,000 clones, 90% to 95% being singletons. The sequenced sample was peripheral blood, obtained before pregnancy. Every receptor here comes from a female donor with multiple sclerosis, enrolled in a pregnancy study.

The chain combines TRBV4-1 with TRBJ2-7; 9 positions match TRBD1. The CDR3 spans 15 residues. Germline loops: CDR1 MGHRA, CDR2 YSYEKL. The junction had 4 bases not matched to a gene; V was cut back by 1 base and J by 3 bases. CDR3 bases: TGCGCCAGCAGCCAAGCCACAGGGGGCTACTACGAGCAGTACTTC. Its protein product is CASSQATGGYYEQYF.

V gene TRBV6-1 combines with J gene TRBJ1-1; possible D gene TRBD1, 6 bases. Trimming stripped 7 bases from V and 6 bases from J, with 21 bases between. The germline gives CDR1 MNHNS, CDR2 SASEGT. This CDR3 contains 15 residues. CDR3 loop: CASTEAARGLSEAFF. CDR3 DNA: TGTGCCAGCACCGAAGCGGCCAGGGGTTTATCTGAAGCTTTCTTT.

The DNA of the CDR3 is TGTGCCAGCAGCCTCTTGAAGGATTCGGGGTGGGAAAAACTGTTTTTT. Its protein is CASSLLKDSGWEKLFF. The gene calls are TRBV5-6 and TRBJ1-4; D is uncertain. The CDR3 length is 16 residues. Germline assignment: CDR1 SGHDT and CDR2 YYEEEE. Trimming took 4 bases from V and 8 from J, leaving 21 bases between them. The full variable domain, with the rest looked up from reference TRBV5-6 and TRBJ1-4, is DAGVTQSPTHLIKTRGQQVTLRCSPKSGHDTVSWYQQALGQGPQFIFQYYEEEERQRGNFPDRFSGHQFPNYSSELNVNALLLGDSALYLCASSLLKDSGWEKLFFGSGTQLSVL.

This sequence joins TRBV28 and TRBJ2-7; TRBD2 agrees at 8 bases. With 3 bases clipped from V and 5 bases from J, the junction kept 6 bases outside the gene matches. This CDR3 contains 14 residues. Germline V gene data show CDR1 as MDHEN and CDR2 as SYDVKM. DNA for the CDR3: TGTGCCAGCAGTTTGCGCGGACTAGCCCACGAGCAGTACTTC. The encoded protein is CASSLRGLAHEQYF.

The chain combines TRBV19 with TRBJ2-5, with D possibly TRBD1 on 6 matching bases. The V and J ends lost 9 bases and 4 bases respectively, with 18 bases between them. The germline V gene encodes CDR1 LNHDA and CDR2 SQIVND (reference sequence). The CDR3 runs to 14 residues. The CDR3 loop reads CASRTDPSTETQYF. DNA of the CDR3: TGTGCCAGCCGGACAGATCCCTCCACAGAGACCCAGTACTTC. The whole variable domain, filled in from reference TRBV19 and TRBJ2-5, reads DGGITQSPKYLFRKEGQNVTLSCEQNLNHDAMYWYRQDPGQGLRLIYYSQIVNDFQKGDIAEGYSVSREKKESFPLTVTSAQKNPTAFYLCASRTDPSTETQYFGPGTRLLVL.